Listed below are T cell receptor beta chains from one sample, sequenced in a study of cytomegalovirus exposure and HLA in healthy donors. Profiling relied on immunoSEQ multiplex PCR, and the TCRdb table lists in-frame clones only, not all of them. The table lists 90,000 or so clones, 82% of them singletons. Sequencing was done on a sample of PBMCs. These receptors were obtained from a man between 25 and 39 years old in good health and CMV-seropositive. The CDR3 runs from the conserved cysteine through the conserved F or W. The order of the fields is V gene, CDR3 length, CDR3 protein.

TRBV6-6 | 14 | CASSYRGNTGELFF
TRBV5-1 | 15 | CASSLISGTPWAQFF
TRBV6-6 | 12 | CASSPERTSMYF
TRBV9 | 14 | CASSVVASGNEQFF
TRBV9 | 14 | CASSVAGLGNTIYF
TRBV4-3 | 14 | CASSQDLGDTEAFF
TRBV11-2 | 13 | CATQPGNSYEQYF
TRBV6-5 | 13 | CASSYPRSTEAFF
TRBV6-5 | 12 | CASSGLAGGLNF
TRBV28 | 14 | CASSWDRGGYGYTF
TRBV5-6 | 15 | CASSLAGADTGELFF
TRBV5-5 | 14 | CASSSSYVSYEQYF
TRBV10-1 | 13 | CASSESRLLEQYF
TRBV2 | 12 | CAKRTGNTEAFF
TRBV30 | 15 | CAWGWGGRGNTEAFF
TRBV4-1 | 17 | CATKAMELNRYTGELFF
TRBV10-3 | 16 | CAISGVGAGGANEQFF
TRBV5-1 | 14 | CASSPGQGQETQYF